This T cell receptor beta chain was recovered during a study of OX40 agonist ivuxolimab in advanced cancers. Study-wide background: The patients got ivuxolimab, which is an agonistic anti-OX40 (CD134) antibody. Allowance was made for prior anti-PD-1, anti-PD-L1 or anti-CTLA-4 therapy, and roughly 40% had some. In three patients, partial responses were observed, one with hepatocellular carcinoma and two with cutaneous melanoma. Study-level points and caveats: CD8+ T cells showed, on average, more clonal expansion than CD4+ cells.

To note about this clone: Its antigen is as yet unknown.

TCRdb keeps only in-frame clones here, not all; method: immunoSEQ multiplex PCR. This sample yields roughly 120,000 clones, of which over 75% are seen a single time; 0.5% to 0.7% belongs to the top ten. The sequence was collected from an adult with an advanced solid tumor such as melanoma, head and neck, liver or kidney cancer. This material consisted of CD4+ or CD8+ T cells sorted from blood, taken in a trial of the OX40 agonist ivuxolimab.

CDR3 loop: CASVVEDPYEQYF. DNA of the CDR3: TGTGCCAGCGTGGTCGAGGACCCCTACGAGCAGTACTTC. The V call is TRBV28, the J call TRBJ2-7; no clear D gene. In germline, CDR1 is MDHEN, CDR2 SYDVKM. The V end was cut by 8 bases, the J end by 2 bases, with 13 bases between. The CDR3 sequence is 13 residues long.